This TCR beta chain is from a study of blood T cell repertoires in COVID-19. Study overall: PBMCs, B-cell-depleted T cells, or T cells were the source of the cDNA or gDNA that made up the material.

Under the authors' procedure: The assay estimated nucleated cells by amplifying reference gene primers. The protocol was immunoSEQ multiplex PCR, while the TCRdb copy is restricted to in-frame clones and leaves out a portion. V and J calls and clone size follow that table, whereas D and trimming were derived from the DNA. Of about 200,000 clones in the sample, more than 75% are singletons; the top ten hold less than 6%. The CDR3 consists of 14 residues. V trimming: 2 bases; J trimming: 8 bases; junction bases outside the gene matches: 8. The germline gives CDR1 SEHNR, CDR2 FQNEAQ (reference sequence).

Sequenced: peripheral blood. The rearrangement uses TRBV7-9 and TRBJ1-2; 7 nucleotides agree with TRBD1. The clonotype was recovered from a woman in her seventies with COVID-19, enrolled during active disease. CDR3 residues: CASSLYQGGDGYTF. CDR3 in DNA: TGTGCCAGCAGCTTATACCAAGGGGGCGACGGCTACACCTTC.